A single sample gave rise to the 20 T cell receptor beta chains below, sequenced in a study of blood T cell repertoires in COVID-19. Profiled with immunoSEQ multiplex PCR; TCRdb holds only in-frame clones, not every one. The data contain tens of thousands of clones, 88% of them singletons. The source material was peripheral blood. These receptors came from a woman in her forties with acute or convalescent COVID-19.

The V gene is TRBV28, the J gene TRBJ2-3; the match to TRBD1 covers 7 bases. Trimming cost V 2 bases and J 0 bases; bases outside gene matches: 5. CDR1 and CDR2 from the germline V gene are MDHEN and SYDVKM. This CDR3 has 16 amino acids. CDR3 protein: CASSLQGEASTDTQYF. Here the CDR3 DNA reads TGTGCCAGCAGTTTACAGGGGGAAGCTAGCACAGATACGCAGTATTTT.

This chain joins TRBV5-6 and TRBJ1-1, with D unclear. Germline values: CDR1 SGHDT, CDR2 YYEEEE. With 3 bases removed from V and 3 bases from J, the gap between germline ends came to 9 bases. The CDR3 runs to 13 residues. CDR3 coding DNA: TGTGCCAGCAGCTCGAACAGTTACACTGAAGCTTTCTTT. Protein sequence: CASSSNSYTEAFF. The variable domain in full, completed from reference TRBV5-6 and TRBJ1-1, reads DAGVTQSPTHLIKTRGQQVTLRCSPKSGHDTVSWYQQALGQGPQFIFQYYEEEERQRGNFPDRFSGHQFPNYSSELNVNALLLGDSALYLCASSSNSYTEAFFGQGTRLTVV.

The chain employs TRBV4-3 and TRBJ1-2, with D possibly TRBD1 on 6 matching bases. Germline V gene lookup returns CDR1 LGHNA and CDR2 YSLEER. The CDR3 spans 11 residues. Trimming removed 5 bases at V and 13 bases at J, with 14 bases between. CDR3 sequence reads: CASSDRGAATF. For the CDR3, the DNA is TGCGCCAGCAGCGACCGGGGGGCCGCCACCTTC.

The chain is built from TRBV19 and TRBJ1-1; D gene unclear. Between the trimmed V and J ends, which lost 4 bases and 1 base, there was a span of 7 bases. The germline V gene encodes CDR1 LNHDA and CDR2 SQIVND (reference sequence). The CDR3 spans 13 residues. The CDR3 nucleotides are TGTGCCAGTAGTACAGGAGGGAACACTGAAGCTTTCTTT. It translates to CASSTGGNTEAFF.

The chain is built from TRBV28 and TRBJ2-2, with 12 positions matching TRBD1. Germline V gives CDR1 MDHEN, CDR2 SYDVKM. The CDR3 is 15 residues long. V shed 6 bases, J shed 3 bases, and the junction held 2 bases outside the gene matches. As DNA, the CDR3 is TGTGCCAGCAGGGGACAGGGGGCGGACACCGGGGAGCTGTTTTTT. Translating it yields CASRGQGADTGELFF.

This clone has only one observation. CDR3 sequence reads: CASSFQLSGNTIYF. The CDR3 DNA reads as TGTGCCAGCAGCTTCCAATTGTCTGGAAACACCATATATTTT. This chain connects TRBV5-5 to TRBJ1-3; no firm D call. The germline V gene encodes CDR1 SGHKS and CDR2 YYEKEE (reference sequence). The V end lost 2 bases, the J end lost 1 base, and 7 bases lay between the germline ends. The CDR3 loop spans 14 amino acids.

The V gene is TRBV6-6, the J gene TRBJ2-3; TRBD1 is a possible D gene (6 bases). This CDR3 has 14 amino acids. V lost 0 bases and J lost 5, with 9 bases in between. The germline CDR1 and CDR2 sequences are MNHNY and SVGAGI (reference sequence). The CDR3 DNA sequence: TGTGCCAGCAGTTACTCACAGGGTAGAGATACGCAGTATTTT. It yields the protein CASSYSQGRDTQYF.

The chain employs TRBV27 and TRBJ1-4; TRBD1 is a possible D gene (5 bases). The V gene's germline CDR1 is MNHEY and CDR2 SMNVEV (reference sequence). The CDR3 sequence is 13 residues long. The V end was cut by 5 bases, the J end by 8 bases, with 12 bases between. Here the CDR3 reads CASSRGGREKLFF. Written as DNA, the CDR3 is TGTGCCAGCAGTCGTGGGGGGAGGGAAAAACTGTTTTTT.

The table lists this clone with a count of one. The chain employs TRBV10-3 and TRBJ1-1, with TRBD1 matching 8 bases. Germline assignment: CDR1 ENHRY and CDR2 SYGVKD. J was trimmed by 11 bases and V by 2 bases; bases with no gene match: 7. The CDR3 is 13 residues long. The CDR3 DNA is TGTGCCATCAGTGAGGGAACAGGGGGACAGGCTTTCTTT. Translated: CAISEGTGGQAFF.

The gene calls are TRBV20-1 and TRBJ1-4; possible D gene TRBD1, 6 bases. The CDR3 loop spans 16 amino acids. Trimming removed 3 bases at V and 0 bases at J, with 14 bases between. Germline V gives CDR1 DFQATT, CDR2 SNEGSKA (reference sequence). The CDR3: CSASWTESTTNEKLFF. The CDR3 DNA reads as TGCAGTGCTAGTTGGACAGAATCCACAACTAATGAAAAACTGTTTTTT.

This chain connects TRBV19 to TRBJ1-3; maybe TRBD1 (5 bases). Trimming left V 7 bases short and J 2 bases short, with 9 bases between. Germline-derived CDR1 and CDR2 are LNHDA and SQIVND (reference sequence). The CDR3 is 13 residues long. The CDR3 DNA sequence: TGTGCCAGTAACTCAGGGACTGGAAACACCATATATTTT. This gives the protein CASNSGTGNTIYF.

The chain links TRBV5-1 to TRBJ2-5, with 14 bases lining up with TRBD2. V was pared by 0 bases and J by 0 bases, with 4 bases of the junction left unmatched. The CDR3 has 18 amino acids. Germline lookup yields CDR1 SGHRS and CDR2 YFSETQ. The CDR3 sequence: CASSLGLGLAGDQETQYF. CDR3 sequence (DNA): TGCGCCAGCAGCTTGGGGTTGGGACTAGCGGGAGACCAAGAGACCCAGTACTTC. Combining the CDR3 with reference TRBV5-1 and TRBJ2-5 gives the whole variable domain KAGVTQTPRYLIKTRGQQVTLSCSPISGHRSVSWYQQTPGQGLQFLFEYFSETQRNKGNFPGRFSGRQFSNSRSEMNVSTLELGDSALYLCASSLGLGLAGDQETQYFGPGTRLLVL.

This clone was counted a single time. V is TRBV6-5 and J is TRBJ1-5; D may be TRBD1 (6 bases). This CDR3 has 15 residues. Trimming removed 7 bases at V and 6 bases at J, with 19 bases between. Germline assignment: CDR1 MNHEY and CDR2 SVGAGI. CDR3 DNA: TGTGCCAGCAAGGGTGATGGGGGCAGGGGTCAGCCCCAGCATTTT. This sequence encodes CASKGDGGRGQPQHF.

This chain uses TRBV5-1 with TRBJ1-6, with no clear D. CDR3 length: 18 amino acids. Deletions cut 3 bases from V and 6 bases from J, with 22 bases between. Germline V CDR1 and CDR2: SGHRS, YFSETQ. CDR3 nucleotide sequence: TGCGCCAGCAGCTCACCGCCGGGTCTGCTTAACTCTAATTCACCCCTCCACTTT. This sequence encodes CASSSPPGLLNSNSPLHF.

CDR3 region: CASSTGTAYNSPLHF. CDR3 nucleotide sequence: TGTGCCAGCAGCACCGGGACAGCCTATAATTCACCCCTCCACTTT. This chain uses TRBV6-5 with TRBJ1-6, with 7 bases lining up with TRBD1. This CDR3 region has 15 residues. Germline CDR1 reads MNHEY; CDR2 reads SVGAGI. With V trimmed by 6 bases and J by 2 bases, 4 bases remained unmatched.

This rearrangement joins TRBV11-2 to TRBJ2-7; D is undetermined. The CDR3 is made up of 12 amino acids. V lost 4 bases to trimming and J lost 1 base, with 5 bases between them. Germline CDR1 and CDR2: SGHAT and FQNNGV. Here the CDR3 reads CASSYSSYEQYF. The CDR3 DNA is TGTGCCAGCAGCTACAGTTCCTACGAGCAGTACTTC.

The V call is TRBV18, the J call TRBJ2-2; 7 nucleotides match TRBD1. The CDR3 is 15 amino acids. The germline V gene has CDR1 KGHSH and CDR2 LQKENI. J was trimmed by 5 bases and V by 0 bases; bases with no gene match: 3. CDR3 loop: CASSPPPGGTGELFF. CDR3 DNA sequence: TGTGCCAGCTCACCACCGCCAGGGGGAACCGGGGAGCTGTTTTTT.

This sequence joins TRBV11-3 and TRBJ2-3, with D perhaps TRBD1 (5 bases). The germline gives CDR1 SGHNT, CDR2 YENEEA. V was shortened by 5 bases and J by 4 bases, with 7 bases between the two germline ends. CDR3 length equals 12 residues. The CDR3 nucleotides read TGTGCCAGCAGCCCAGGGTCAGATACGCAGTATTTT. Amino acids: CASSPGSDTQYF.

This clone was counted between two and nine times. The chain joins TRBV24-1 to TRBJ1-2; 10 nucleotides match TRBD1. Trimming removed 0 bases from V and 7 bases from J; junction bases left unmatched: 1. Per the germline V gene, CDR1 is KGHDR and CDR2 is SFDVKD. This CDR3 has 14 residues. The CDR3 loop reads CATSDLRTGGGYTF. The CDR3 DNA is TGTGCCACCAGTGATTTGCGGACAGGGGGTGGCTACACCTTC.

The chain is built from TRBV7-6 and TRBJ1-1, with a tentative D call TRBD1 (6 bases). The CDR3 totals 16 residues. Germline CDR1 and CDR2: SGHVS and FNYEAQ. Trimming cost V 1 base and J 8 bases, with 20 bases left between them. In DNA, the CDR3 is TGTGCCAGCAGCTTAGTACAGGGTCAGCCCTCTCGAGAAGCTTTCTTT. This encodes CASSLVQGQPSREAFF.